This TCR beta chain was captured in a study of CD8 T cells in Susac syndrome. Regarding the study as a whole: Among people with Susac, CD8+ clonal expansion was greatest in TEMRA cells and active patients.

On this clonotype: The antigen is undetermined.

The RNA input was about 0.5 to 1 ug, and it was reverse transcribed with random hexamers. TCRdb re-called the immunoSEQ multiplex PCR reads through MiXCR, storing one row per CDR3 protein. The sample carries about 53,000 distinct CDR3 sequences, 95% recorded once. Germline V gene data show CDR1 as LNHNV and CDR2 as YYDKDF (reference sequence). The CDR3 extends over 14 amino acids. Trimming cost V 0 bases and J 5 bases, with 7 bases left between them. The V call is TRBV15, the J call TRBJ2-2; D is possibly TRBD2 (5 bases). The sequencing sample was made of CD8+ T cells from PBMCs. This sequence originates from a human donor with Susac syndrome. In nucleotides, the CDR3 is TGTGCCACCAGCAGAGATAGGGAGACCGGGGAGCTGTTTTTT. This translates into CATSRDRETGELFF.